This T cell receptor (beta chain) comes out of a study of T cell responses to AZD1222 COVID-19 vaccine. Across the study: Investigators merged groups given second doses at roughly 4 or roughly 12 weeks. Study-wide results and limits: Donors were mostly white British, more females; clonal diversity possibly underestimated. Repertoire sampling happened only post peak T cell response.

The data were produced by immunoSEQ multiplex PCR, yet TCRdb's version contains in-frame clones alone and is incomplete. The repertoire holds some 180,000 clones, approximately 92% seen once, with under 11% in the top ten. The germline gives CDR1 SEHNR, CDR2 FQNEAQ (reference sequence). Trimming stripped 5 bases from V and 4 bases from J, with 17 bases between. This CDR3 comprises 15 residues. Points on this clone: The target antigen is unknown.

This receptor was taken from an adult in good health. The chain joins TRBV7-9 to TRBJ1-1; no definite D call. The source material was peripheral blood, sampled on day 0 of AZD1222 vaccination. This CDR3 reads CASSPRGPLSTEAFF. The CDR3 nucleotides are TGTGCCAGCAGCCCAAGAGGCCCTCTAAGCACTGAAGCTTTCTTT.